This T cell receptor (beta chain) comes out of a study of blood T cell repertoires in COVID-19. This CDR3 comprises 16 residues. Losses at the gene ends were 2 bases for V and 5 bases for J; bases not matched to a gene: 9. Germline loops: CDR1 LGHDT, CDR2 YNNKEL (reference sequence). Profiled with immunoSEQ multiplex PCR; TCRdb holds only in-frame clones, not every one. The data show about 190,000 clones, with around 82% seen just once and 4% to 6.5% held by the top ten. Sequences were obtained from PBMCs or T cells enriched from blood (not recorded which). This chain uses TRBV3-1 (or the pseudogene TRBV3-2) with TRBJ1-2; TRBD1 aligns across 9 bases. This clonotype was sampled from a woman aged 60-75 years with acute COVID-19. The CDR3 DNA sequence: TGTGCCAGCAGCCAACAAGGACAGGGGAGATCTTATGGCTACACCTTC. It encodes CASSQQGQGRSYGYTF.